This record concerns one T cell receptor (beta chain) sequence. In the original analysis: Scientists estimated how many nucleated cells there were by amplifying reference gene primers. Clones were read by immunoSEQ multiplex PCR, and TCRdb kept only the in-frame ones, dropping some. The DNA gave D and trimming, while V, J and clone size come from that table. Seen here are nearly 300,000 clones, approximately 88% observed once, and the top ten hold over 6%. These data are taken from a study of blood T cell repertoires in COVID-19. Study overall: COVID-19 samples collected from the United States, Italy and Spain covered acute and convalescent phases. Sources were T cells, B-cell-depleted T cells, or PBMCs; the material itself was cDNA or gDNA.

Germline-derived CDR1 and CDR2 are SGHRS and YFSETQ. CDR3 length: 15 residues. With V trimmed by 3 bases and J by 5 bases, 6 bases remained unmatched. The receptor was derived from a woman aged 30 to 39 who had recovered from COVID-19. The chain employs TRBV5-1 and TRBJ1-1; the match to TRBD1 covers 11 bases. Sequences were obtained from peripheral blood. Here the CDR3 DNA reads TGCGCCAGCAGCTGGACAGGGGGCGAAGGTACTGAAGCTTTCTTT. This codes for CASSWTGGEGTEAFF.